This entry lists 9 T cell receptor beta chains sequenced from one sample in a study of T cell changes during pregnancy in multiple sclerosis. Here immunoSEQ multiplex PCR was the method, and the copy in TCRdb shows in-frame clones only, minus some. Of about 57,000 clones detected, 93% appear once; the ten largest clones hold around 1.7%. Source: peripheral blood, taken after pregnancy. These receptors originate from a female donor with multiple sclerosis, enrolled in a pregnancy study.

This clone was detected only once. This chain links TRBV6-6 with TRBJ2-1; 7 bases match TRBD1. Germline loops: CDR1 MNHNY, CDR2 SVGAGI (reference sequence). V trimming: 7 bases; J trimming: 5 bases; junction bases outside the gene matches: 11. The CDR3 covers 15 residues. CDR3 DNA sequence: TGTGCCAGCACCTCCGGAGACAGGGATCACAATGAGCAGTTCTTC. It yields the protein CASTSGDRDHNEQFF.

In this sample, this clone turned up once. Since no conserved phenylalanine or tryptophan closes the CDR3, a read error is the likely cause. CDR3 in DNA: TGTGCCAGCAGTGAGACAGGGGCCTATGGCTACACCCTC. Residues: CASSETGAYGYTL. The gene calls are TRBV6-5 and TRBJ1-2, with TRBD1 identical over 8 bases. The CDR3 runs to 13 residues. The trim removed 5 bases at V and 4 bases at J, leaving 3 bases unmatched. The germline V gene encodes CDR1 MNHEY and CDR2 SVGAGI.

This chain connects TRBV4-3 to TRBJ1-2; TRBD1 agrees at 8 bases. Germline V CDR1 and CDR2: LGHNA, YSLEER. Trimming removed 1 base from V and 6 bases from J; junction bases left unmatched: 1. The CDR3 length is 13 residues. The CDR3, as DNA: TGCGCCAGCAGCCAAGGACAGGGGAATGGCTACACCTTC. The encoded protein is CASSQGQGNGYTF.

This rearrangement joins TRBV4-1 to TRBJ2-6; 7 bases align to TRBD2. The CDR3 sequence is 18 residues long. Germline V CDR1 and CDR2: MGHRA, YSYEKL. V lost 0 bases, J lost 1 base, and 6 bases stayed unmatched. This CDR3 is CASSQDSRGGSGANVLTF. Written as DNA, the CDR3 is TGCGCCAGCAGCCAAGACTCCCGCGGGGGATCTGGGGCCAACGTCCTGACTTTC.

V usage is TRBV10-3 and J usage is TRBJ2-7; D not resolved. The CDR3 is 13 residues long. V lost 2 bases and J 3 bases, leaving 8 bases between the germline ends. Germline V CDR1 and CDR2: ENHRY, SYGVKD. The CDR3 sequence: CAISEGLRYEQYF. The CDR3 bases are TGTGCCATCAGTGAGGGGCTACGCTACGAGCAGTACTTC.

The chain has TRBV9 and TRBJ2-2, with D tentatively TRBD2 (6 bases). The CDR3 totals 18 residues. The germline V gene encodes CDR1 SGDLS and CDR2 YYNGEE. V was trimmed by 1 base and J by 2 bases, leaving 18 bases between them. CDR3 coding DNA: TGTGCCAGCAGCGTACCTAGCGACTTGCCGGTAAACACCGGGGAGCTGTTTTTT. Amino acids: CASSVPSDLPVNTGELFF.

The CDR3 here is CASSPPGAVYEQYF. The CDR3 DNA sequence: TGCGCCAGCAGTCCCCCAGGGGCTGTCTACGAGCAGTACTTC. The chain joins TRBV23-1 to TRBJ2-7; a possible D gene is TRBD1 (6 bases). TRBV23-1 is an ORF, and what it does is uncertain. The CDR3 is 14 amino acids. V lost 4 bases to trimming and J lost 3 bases, with 13 bases between them.

The V and J genes are TRBV14 and TRBJ2-3, with TRBD2 identical over 9 bases. The junction had 11 bases not matched to a gene; V was cut back by 5 bases and J by 2 bases. The CDR3 has 17 residues. Germline V gives CDR1 SGHDN, CDR2 FVKESK. The CDR3 reads CASSALIAGVITDTQYF. The CDR3 DNA sequence: TGTGCCAGCAGCGCCCTAATAGCGGGAGTGATCACAGATACGCAGTATTTT.

The rearrangement links TRBV4-1 to TRBJ2-3; a possible D gene is TRBD2 (6 bases). Trimming removed 4 bases at V and 6 bases at J, with 17 bases between. This CDR3 is built from 15 residues. CDR1 and CDR2 from the germline V gene are MGHRA and YSYEKL. CDR3 residues: CASSPLRDFGDTQYF. DNA of the CDR3: TGCGCCAGCAGCCCTCTCCGGGACTTTGGGGATACGCAGTATTTT.